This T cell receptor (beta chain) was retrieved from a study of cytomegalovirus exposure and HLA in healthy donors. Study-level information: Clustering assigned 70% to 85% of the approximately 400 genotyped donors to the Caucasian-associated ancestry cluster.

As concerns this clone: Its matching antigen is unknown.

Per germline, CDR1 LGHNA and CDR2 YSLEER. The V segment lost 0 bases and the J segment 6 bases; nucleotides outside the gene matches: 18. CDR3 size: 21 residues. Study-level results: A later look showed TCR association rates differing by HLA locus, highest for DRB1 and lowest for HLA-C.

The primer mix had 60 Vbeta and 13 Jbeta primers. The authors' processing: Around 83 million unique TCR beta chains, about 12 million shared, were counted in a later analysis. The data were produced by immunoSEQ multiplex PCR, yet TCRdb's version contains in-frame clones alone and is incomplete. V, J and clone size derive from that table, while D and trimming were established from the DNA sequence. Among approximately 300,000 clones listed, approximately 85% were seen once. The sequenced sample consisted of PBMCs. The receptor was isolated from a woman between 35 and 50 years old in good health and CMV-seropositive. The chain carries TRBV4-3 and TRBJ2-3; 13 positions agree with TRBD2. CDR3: CASSQDRGGIGLAGVDDTQYF. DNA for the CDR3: TGCGCCAGCAGCCAAGATCGGGGGGGTATAGGACTAGCGGGAGTAGATGATACGCAGTATTTT.